This paragraph reports one T cell receptor (beta chain). Libraries were prepared by immunoSEQ multiplex PCR; TCRdb keeps only in-frame clonotypes and omits some of them. This sample carries more than 11,000 clones, approximately 63% of them seen once, and the ten largest clones take under 7%. This sample was included in a study of T cell repertoires in ileal Crohn's disease. Study as a whole: Every patient was operated on for stricturing (roughly 61%) or penetrating (39%) complications.

CDR3 length: 13 amino acids. V lost 0 bases and J lost 2, with 5 bases in between. Germline V lookup: CDR1 SGHDT, CDR2 YYEEEE. Sequencing was performed on ileal tissue. The receptor's source is an adult with Crohn's disease. V is TRBV5-6 and J is TRBJ1-2; D uncertain. The CDR3 DNA is TGTGCCAGCAGCTTGGGCGCAAACTATGGCTACACCTTC. Amino acid sequence: CASSLGANYGYTF.